Below, one T cell receptor beta chain is given with its context. This CDR3 has 15 amino acids. From germline, CDR1 is MNHEY and CDR2 SMNVEV (reference sequence). V lost 1 base to trimming and J lost 0 bases, with 7 bases between them. Authors' processing steps: Counts of nucleated cells, estimated from reference gene primer amplification, were obtained. Method: immunoSEQ multiplex PCR; TCRdb's copy keeps in-frame clones and lacks some. V and J calls and clone size follow that table, whereas D and trimming were derived from the DNA. The repertoire holds over 100,000 clones, with about 87% as singletons. This entry belongs to a study of blood T cell repertoires in COVID-19. Across the whole study: The United States, Italy and Spain were the sources of the acute and convalescent COVID-19 samples. T cells, B-cell-depleted T cells, or PBMCs provided the cDNA or gDNA that served as material.

The sample taken for sequencing was peripheral blood. This clonotype was sampled from a man in his fifties with acute or convalescent COVID-19. The chain couples TRBV27 to TRBJ1-5; the D is unclear. CDR3 sequence (DNA): TGTGCCAGCAGTTTATGGGCAGGTAGCAATCAGCCCCAGCATTTT. Its translation: CASSLWAGSNQPQHF.